This T cell receptor beta chain originates from a study of early T cells in non-severe SARS-CoV-2 infection listed by TCRdb under 2021. Describing the broader study: Because TCR sequencing was done on bulk RNA from unsorted whole blood, the alpha and beta chains could not be paired.

With regard to this clonotype: The target of this receptor is not known. Per-base quality was not reported, and no clone a single base away is much larger than it.

This was a case-control study nested in a cohort of healthcare workers in London, UK, who had nasopharyngeal swab PCR tests and blood samples taken every week. Between 23 and 31 March 2020, the week of the UK lockdown, healthcare workers were enrolled and then followed up weekly for as long as 16 weeks. Preparation of the library involved 5' RACE. The sample was run on a NextSeq 500. The TCR library protocol attached unique molecular identifiers to individual cDNA molecules to correct for sequencing error and PCR bias. Both TCR alpha and beta chains were sequenced, and tight co-correlation was observed between alpha and beta sequence abundances in each sample. For the original study's pipeline: Decombinator V4 was used to annotate the V gene, J gene and CDR3 of the TCR sequences. Expanded TCRs were defined as changing significantly between any two time points under a Poisson model with p below 0.0001. Abundances of TCRs were expressed as counts per million after normalisation to the total number of TCRs sequenced in each sample. TRAV1-2 paired with TRAJ12, TRAJ20 or TRAJ33 defined MAIT TCRs, while TRAV10 paired with TRAJ18 defined iNKT TCRs. VDJdb, accessed on 1 November 2021, was searched for TCRs annotated for CMV, EBV and SARS-CoV-2, and TCRs annotated for more than one antigen were excluded. Starting from the raw public reads, TCRdb applied fastp trimming at Q25, assembled clones with MiXCR and retained in-frame beta chains. Entries are consolidated by CDR3 protein sequence, retaining the most common genes and DNA. TCRdb, not the authors, supplied the V and J calls. In all, the sample holds approximately 22,000 distinct CDR3 sequences, and around 4.5% of those were seen once. The ten largest account for about 20% of the sample.

Broader findings and caveats from the paper: Matching against VDJdb was skewed toward anti-spike CD8 responses, likely underestimated virus-specific expansions, and missed private and CD4 specificities.

The germline V gene sets CDR1 to MNHEY and CDR2 to SVGEGT. The CDR3 starts with the cysteine, ends with the phenylalanine, and has 17 residues. The kept DNA is CDR3 alone, 51 bases in frame from the first base. The V and J ends are trimmed by 6 bases and 0 bases, leaving 20 bases between them. The chain couples TRBV6-2 or TRBV6-3 to TRBJ2-5; the D segment may tentatively be TRBD1 or TRBD2, each giving 5 matched bases. This TCR was recovered from an adult who was a healthcare worker with PCR-confirmed SARS-CoV-2 infection or an uninfected control (not recorded which). Input material: whole blood. The CDR3 sequence is CASSRNVGRTHQETQYF. The sequence in DNA is TGTGCCAGCAGCCGCAACGTGGGACGTACCCACCAAGAGACCCAGTACTTC.